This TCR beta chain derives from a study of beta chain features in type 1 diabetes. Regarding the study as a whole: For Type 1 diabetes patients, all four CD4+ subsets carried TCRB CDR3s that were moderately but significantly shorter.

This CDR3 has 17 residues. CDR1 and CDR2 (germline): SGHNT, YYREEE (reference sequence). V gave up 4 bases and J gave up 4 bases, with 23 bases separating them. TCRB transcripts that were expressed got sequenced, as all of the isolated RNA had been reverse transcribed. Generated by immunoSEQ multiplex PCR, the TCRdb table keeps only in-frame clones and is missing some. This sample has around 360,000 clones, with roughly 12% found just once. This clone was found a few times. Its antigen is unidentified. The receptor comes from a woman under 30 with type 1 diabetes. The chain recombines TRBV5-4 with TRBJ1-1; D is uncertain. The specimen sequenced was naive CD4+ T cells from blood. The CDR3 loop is CASSLSTSWSVSTEAFF. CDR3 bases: TGTGCCAGCAGCCTTAGCACCTCCTGGTCGGTCTCCACTGAAGCTTTCTTT.